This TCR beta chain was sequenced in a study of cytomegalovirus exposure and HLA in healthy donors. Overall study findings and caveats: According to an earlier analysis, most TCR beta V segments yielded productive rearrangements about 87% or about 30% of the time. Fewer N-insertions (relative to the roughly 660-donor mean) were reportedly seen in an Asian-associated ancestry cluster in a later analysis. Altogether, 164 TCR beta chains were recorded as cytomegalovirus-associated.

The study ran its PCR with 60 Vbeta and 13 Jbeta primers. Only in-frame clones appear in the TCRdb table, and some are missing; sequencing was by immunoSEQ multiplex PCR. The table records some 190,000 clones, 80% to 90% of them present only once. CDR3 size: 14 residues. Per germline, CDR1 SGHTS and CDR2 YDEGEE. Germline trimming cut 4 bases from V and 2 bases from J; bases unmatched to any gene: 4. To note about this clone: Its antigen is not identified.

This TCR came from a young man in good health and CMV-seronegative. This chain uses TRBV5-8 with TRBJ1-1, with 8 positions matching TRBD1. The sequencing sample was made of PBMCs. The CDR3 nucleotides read TGTGCCAGCAGCCTCAGGGGGCATAACACTGAAGCTTTCTTT. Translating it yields CASSLRGHNTEAFF. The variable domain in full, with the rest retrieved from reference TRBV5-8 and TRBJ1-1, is EAGVTQSPTHLIKTRGQQATLRCSPISGHTSVYWYQQALGLGLQFLLWYDEGEERNRGNFPPRFSGRQFPNYSSELNVNALELEDSALYLCASSLRGHNTEAFFGQGTRLTVV.